This T cell receptor beta chain stems from a study of radiation and T cells in renal cell carcinoma. Background on the study: Nephrectomy followed 15 Gy stereotactic body radiation by 4 weeks.

The method was immunoSEQ multiplex PCR; TCRdb's version includes in-frame clones alone and lacks a portion of them. The sample includes approximately 23,000 clones, approximately 84% of them seen just once. As to time point: blood 2 weeks post-SBRT. Treatment here: 15 Gy SBRT to primary tumor, nephrectomy 4 weeks later. V was clipped by 5 bases and J by 7 bases; unmatched bases: 9. CDR3 size: 14 residues. CDR1 is SEHNR, CDR2 FQNEAQ, per germline (reference sequence). Here the sequenced sample was blood, taken from a patient whose treatment included radiotherapy and nephrectomy. The receptor comes from a man aged 55-75 years with renal cell carcinoma. The V gene is TRBV7-9, the J gene TRBJ2-7, with 9 bases fitting TRBD2. In DNA form, the CDR3 reads TGTGCCAGCAGCGTTAGCGGGAGAGTAGGAGAGCAGTACTTC. Its protein product is CASSVSGRVGEQYF.